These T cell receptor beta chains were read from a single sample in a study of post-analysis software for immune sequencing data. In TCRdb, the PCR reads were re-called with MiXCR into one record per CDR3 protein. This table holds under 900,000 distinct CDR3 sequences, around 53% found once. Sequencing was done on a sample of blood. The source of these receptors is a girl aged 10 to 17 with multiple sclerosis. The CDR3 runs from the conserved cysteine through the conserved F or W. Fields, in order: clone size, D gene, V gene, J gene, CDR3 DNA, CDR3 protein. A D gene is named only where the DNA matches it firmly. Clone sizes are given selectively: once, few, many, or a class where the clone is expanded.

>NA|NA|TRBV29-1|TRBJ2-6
TGCAGCGCCTACGCGCGACTACAGGATACTGGGGCCAACGTCCTGACTTTC
CSAYARLQDTGANVLTF
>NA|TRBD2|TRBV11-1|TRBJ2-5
TGTGCCAGCAGCTGGGTGACTAGCGGAGAGACCCAGTACTTC
CASSWVTSGETQYF
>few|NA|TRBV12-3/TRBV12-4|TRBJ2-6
TGTGCCAGCAGGGTTGACAGGCCTCCCGCCGTCCTGACTTTC
CASRVDRPPAVLTF
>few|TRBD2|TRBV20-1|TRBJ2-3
TGCAGTGCTAGAGATTCCGCGGGGGGCACAGATACGCAGTATTTT
CSARDSAGGTDTQYF
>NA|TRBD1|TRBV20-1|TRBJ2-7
TGCAGTGCTAGCCAAGGACAGGGCTACGAGCAGTACTTC
CSASQGQGYEQYF
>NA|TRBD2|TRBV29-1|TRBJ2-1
TGCAGCGCCAAGGCCGGACTAGTCCTCAATGAGCAGTTCTTC
CSAKAGLVLNEQFF
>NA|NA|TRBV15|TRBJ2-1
TGTGCCACCAGCAGAGTAGGGAACATGCTCGATGAGCAGTTCTTC
CATSRVGNMLDEQFF
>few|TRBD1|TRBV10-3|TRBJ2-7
TGTGCCATCAGTGACCCTAGGGACAGGGGAACCTACGAGCAGTACTTC
CAISDPRDRGTYEQYF
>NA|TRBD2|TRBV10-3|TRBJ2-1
TGTGCCATCAGTGAGTCGGAGCGGGAGGTCTACAATGAGCAGTTCTTC
CAISESEREVYNEQFF
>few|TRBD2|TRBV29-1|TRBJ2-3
TGCAGGACGTCGGGGGAGGGAACAGATACGCAGTATTTT
CRTSGEGTDTQYF
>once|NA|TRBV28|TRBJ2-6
TGTGCCAGCAGTTTGAGCAGTACCGGGGCCAACGTCCTGACTTTC
CASSLSSTGANVLTF
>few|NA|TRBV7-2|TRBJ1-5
TGTGCCAGCAGCCCGGACACCAATCAGCCCCAGCATTTT
CASSPDTNQPQHF
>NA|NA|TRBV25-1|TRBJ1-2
TGTGCCAGCAGTGACCCAACCACCCCCACGGACTACACCTTC
CASSDPTTPTDYTF
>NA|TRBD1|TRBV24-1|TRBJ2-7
TGTGCCACCAGTTCCGGACAGGGGACTCTCAATGAGCAGTACTTC
CATSSGQGTLNEQYF
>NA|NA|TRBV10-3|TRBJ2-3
TGTGCCATCCAGGACTTACCCACAGATACGCAGTATTTT
CAIQDLPTDTQYF
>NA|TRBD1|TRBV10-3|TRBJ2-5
TGTGCCATCGCTCTCGGACAGGGTATAGAGACCCAGTACTTC
CAIALGQGIETQYF
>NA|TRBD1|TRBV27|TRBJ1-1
TGTGCCAGCACGACTTACAGGGGAACTGAAGCTTTCTTT
CASTTYRGTEAFF
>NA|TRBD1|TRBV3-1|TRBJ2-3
TGTGCCAGCAGCCCCTCCGGGACAGGGACGGCAGATACGCAGTATTTT
CASSPSGTGTADTQYF
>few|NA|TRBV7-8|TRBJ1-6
TGTGCCAGCAGCTTAGATATTTTTAATTCACCCCTCCACTTT
CASSLDIFNSPLHF
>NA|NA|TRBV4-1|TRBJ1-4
TGCGCCAGCAGGCCCCTCCTCAAAGTGGGGCGGGAAAAACTGTTTTTT
CASRPLLKVGREKLFF
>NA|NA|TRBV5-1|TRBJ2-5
TGCGCCAGCAGCTCCCTAGGCTCCGGCCAAGAGACCCAGTACTTC
CASSSLGSGQETQYF
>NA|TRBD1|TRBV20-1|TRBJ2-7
TGCAGTGCTAGACCTACAGGGGTCGAGCAGTACTTC
CSARPTGVEQYF
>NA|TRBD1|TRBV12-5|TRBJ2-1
TGTGCTAGTGGCCCCCCGGGCTGGGACAGGGTTGAGCAGTTCTTC
CASGPPGWDRVEQFF
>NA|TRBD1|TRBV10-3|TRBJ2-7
TGTGCCATCAGTGAGGTGCCACAGGGGCCGCAGTACTTC
CAISEVPQGPQYF
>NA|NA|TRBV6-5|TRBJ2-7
TGTGCCAGCAGTTACTCGCCCCGGAGCTCCTACGAGCAGTACTTC
CASSYSPRSSYEQYF
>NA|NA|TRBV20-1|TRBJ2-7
TGCAGTGCTAGAGAATACAAGTCGCCCTACGAGCAGTACTTC
CSAREYKSPYEQYF
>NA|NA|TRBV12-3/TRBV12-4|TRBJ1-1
TGTGCCAGCAGTTTAAGTCCAAGGAACACTGAAGCTTTCTTT
CASSLSPRNTEAFF
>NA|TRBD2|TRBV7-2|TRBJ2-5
TGTGCCAGCAGCTTAGTCGCCAGCGGGGACCAAGAGACCCAGTACTTC
CASSLVASGDQETQYF
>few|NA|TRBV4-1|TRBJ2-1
TGCGCCAGCAGCCCAACTATCGGACCTCTGGGGAATGAGCAGTTCTTC
CASSPTIGPLGNEQFF
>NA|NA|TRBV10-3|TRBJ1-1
TGTGCCATCAGTCCAGGGAGGAACACTGAAGCTTTCTTT
CAISPGRNTEAFF
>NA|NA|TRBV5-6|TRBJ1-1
TGTGCCAGCAGCCTAGGGGAGGGAGACACTGAAGCTTTCTTT
CASSLGEGDTEAFF
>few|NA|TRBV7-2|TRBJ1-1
TGTGCCAGCAGCTTTTTAACTAGTGAAACTGAAGCTTTCTTT
CASSFLTSETEAFF
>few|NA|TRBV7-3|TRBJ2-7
TGTGCCAGCAGCTTACACGGGGGTGACATCTACGAGCAGTACTTC
CASSLHGGDIYEQYF
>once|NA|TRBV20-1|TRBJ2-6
TGCAGTGCTCGCGGCCGAAGCCGGGGGACTGGGGCCAACGTCCTGACTTTC
CSARGRSRGTGANVLTF
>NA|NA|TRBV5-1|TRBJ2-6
TGCGCCAGCCGGACGGAGCCGACGATCTCTGGGGCCAACGTCCTGACTTTC
CASRTEPTISGANVLTF
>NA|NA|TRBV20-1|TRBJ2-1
TGCAGTGCGTTAGCGGTACCTAGGAATGAGCAGTTCTTC
CSALAVPRNEQFF
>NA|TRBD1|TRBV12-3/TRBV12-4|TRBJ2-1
TGTGCCAGCAGCCTATTGGGACAGGACTACAATGAGCAGTTCTTC
CASSLLGQDYNEQFF
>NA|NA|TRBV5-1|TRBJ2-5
TGCGCCAGCAGCTTGGAGGGGTACCAGTACCAAGAGACCCAGTACTTC
CASSLEGYQYQETQYF
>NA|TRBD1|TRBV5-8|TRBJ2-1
TGTGCCATGGGGGGCTTTGGACAGGGTAACAATGAGCAGTTCTTC
CAMGGFGQGNNEQFF
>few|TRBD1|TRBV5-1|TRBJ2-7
TGCGCCAGCGGCAAACAGGGGGCGGACGAGCAGTACTTC
CASGKQGADEQYF
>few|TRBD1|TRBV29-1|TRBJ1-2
TGCAGCGTTGGTGACAGGGGGCAAGAGGATGGCTACACCTTC
CSVGDRGQEDGYTF
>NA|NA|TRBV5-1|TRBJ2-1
TGCGCCAGCAGCTTGGGAACCTACAATGGGCAGTTCTTC
CASSLGTYNGQFF
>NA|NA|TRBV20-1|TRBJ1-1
TGCAGTGCTAGAGCCTCCCGGGACGGGGAAGCTTTCTTT
CSARASRDGEAFF
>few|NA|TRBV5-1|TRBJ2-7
TGCGCCAGCAGCAATCGACTGAACTACGAGCAGTACTTC
CASSNRLNYEQYF
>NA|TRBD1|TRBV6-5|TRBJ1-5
TGTGCCAACAGTCCACGGACGCAGGGGGGCAATCAGCCCCAGCATTTT
CANSPRTQGGNQPQHF